These T cell receptor beta chains were read from a single sample in a study of OX40 agonist ivuxolimab in advanced cancers. The repertoire was sequenced with immunoSEQ multiplex PCR; TCRdb's copy has only in-frame clones and lacks some. The sample has some 17,000 clones, roughly 83% seen once. The sample consisted of CD4+ or CD8+ T cells sorted from blood, taken in a trial of the OX40 agonist ivuxolimab. The receptor set was obtained from an adult with an advanced solid tumor such as melanoma, head and neck, liver or kidney cancer. The CDR3 runs from the conserved cysteine through the conserved F or W. Each record gives: clone size, CDR3 length, D gene, J gene, V gene, CDR3 DNA, CDR3 protein. The D gene is left open where the match is weak. The size field is filled for only some rows; it gives once, few, many or a size class.

abundance: -
len: 13
d_gene: -
j_gene: TRBJ2-5
v_gene: TRBV18
CDR3nt: TGTGCCAGCTCAACGCAGGCTCTCGAGACCCAGTACTTC
CDR3aa: CASSTQALETQYF

abundance: -
len: 14
d_gene: -
j_gene: TRBJ1-4
v_gene: TRBV6-6
CDR3nt: TGTGCCAGCAGTTACATGTATACCGGTGGGAAACTGTTTTTT
CDR3aa: CASSYMYTGGKLFF

abundance: -
len: 15
d_gene: TRBD1
j_gene: TRBJ2-1
v_gene: TRBV7-9
CDR3nt: TGTGCCAGCAGCCTGGACAGGGGGCGTCGAAATGAGCAGTTCTTC
CDR3aa: CASSLDRGRRNEQFF

abundance: -
len: 14
d_gene: -
j_gene: TRBJ2-2
v_gene: TRBV5-1
CDR3nt: TGCGCCAGCAGCCCCGGCTCGGTGTCCGGGGAGCTGTTTTTT
CDR3aa: CASSPGSVSGELFF

abundance: -
len: 18
d_gene: TRBD2
j_gene: TRBJ2-3
v_gene: TRBV7-8
CDR3nt: TGTGCCAGCAGCTTCCTCCCCGGGAGCGGGAGAGGTGGGGATACGCAGTATTTT
CDR3aa: CASSFLPGSGRGGDTQYF

abundance: -
len: 14
d_gene: -
j_gene: TRBJ2-2
v_gene: TRBV5-1
CDR3nt: TGCGCCAGCGAAGCTAGCCCGAACACCGGGGAGCTGTTTTTT
CDR3aa: CASEASPNTGELFF

abundance: -
len: 13
d_gene: -
j_gene: TRBJ2-2
v_gene: TRBV5-5
CDR3nt: TGTGCCAGCAGCTTGGGTAGGAACGGGGAGCTGTTTTTT
CDR3aa: CASSLGRNGELFF

abundance: -
len: 13
d_gene: TRBD1
j_gene: TRBJ1-2
v_gene: TRBV6-1
CDR3nt: TGTGCCAGCAGTGGACAGGGGAGCTATGGCTACACCTTC
CDR3aa: CASSGQGSYGYTF

abundance: -
len: 15
d_gene: -
j_gene: TRBJ2-5
v_gene: TRBV5-6
CDR3nt: TGTGCCAGCAGCTTTTTGGGGGCTCTTTCGGAGACCCAGTACTTC
CDR3aa: CASSFLGALSETQYF

abundance: -
len: 12
d_gene: -
j_gene: TRBJ2-7
v_gene: TRBV18
CDR3nt: TGTGCCAGCTCACTCGGACGCTACGAGCAGTACTTC
CDR3aa: CASSLGRYEQYF

abundance: -
len: 12
d_gene: -
j_gene: TRBJ1-1
v_gene: TRBV28
CDR3nt: TGTGCCAGCAGTCCAGGAGACACTGAAGCTTTCTTT
CDR3aa: CASSPGDTEAFF

abundance: -
len: 15
d_gene: -
j_gene: TRBJ2-5
v_gene: TRBV5-8
CDR3nt: TGTGCCAGCATTATCAGTAGCTGGGGGAAAGAGACCCAGTACTTC
CDR3aa: CASIISSWGKETQYF

abundance: -
len: 18
d_gene: TRBD2
j_gene: TRBJ2-4
v_gene: TRBV15
CDR3nt: TGTGCCACCAGCAGAGATGGATCCAGCGGGGGGGCCAAAAACATTCAGTACTTC
CDR3aa: CATSRDGSSGGAKNIQYF

abundance: -
len: 12
d_gene: -
j_gene: TRBJ2-5
v_gene: TRBV5-4
CDR3nt: TGTGCCAGCAGCTCCGAGGGCGAGACCCAGTACTTC
CDR3aa: CASSSEGETQYF

abundance: -
len: 15
d_gene: -
j_gene: TRBJ2-7
v_gene: TRBV18
CDR3nt: TGTGCCAGCTCACCATCGCTCCAGGCCGAATACGAGCAGTACTTC
CDR3aa: CASSPSLQAEYEQYF

abundance: -
len: 15
d_gene: TRBD2
j_gene: TRBJ2-3
v_gene: TRBV6-1
CDR3nt: TGTGCCAGCCAGACTAGCGGGAGGTGGGGGGATACGCAGTATTTT
CDR3aa: CASQTSGRWGDTQYF

abundance: -
len: 15
d_gene: -
j_gene: TRBJ2-3
v_gene: TRBV5-4
CDR3nt: TGTGCCAGCACCCGGGGAGGGGGAATGACAGATACGCAGTATTTT
CDR3aa: CASTRGGGMTDTQYF

abundance: -
len: 14
d_gene: -
j_gene: TRBJ1-2
v_gene: TRBV7-2
CDR3nt: TGTGCCAGCAGCTTAGTACAAGGGGGGGATGGCTACACCTTC
CDR3aa: CASSLVQGGDGYTF

abundance: once
len: 15
d_gene: TRBD1
j_gene: TRBJ1-1
v_gene: TRBV7-6
CDR3nt: TGTGCCAGCAGCCTCCGGACAGGGGGGAACACTGAAGCTTTCTTT
CDR3aa: CASSLRTGGNTEAFF

abundance: few
len: 13
d_gene: -
j_gene: TRBJ2-7
v_gene: TRBV7-2
CDR3nt: TGTGCCAGCAGCTTGGGAGATTCCTACGAGCAGTACTTC
CDR3aa: CASSLGDSYEQYF

abundance: -
len: 14
d_gene: -
j_gene: TRBJ2-3
v_gene: TRBV5-4
CDR3nt: TGTGCCAGCAGCTTAGGAGGGTCGACAGATACGCAGTATTTT
CDR3aa: CASSLGGSTDTQYF

abundance: -
len: 14
d_gene: -
j_gene: TRBJ1-1
v_gene: TRBV11-1
CDR3nt: TGTGCCAGCAGCTTAGACAGCCAGAACACTGAAGCTTTCTTT
CDR3aa: CASSLDSQNTEAFF

abundance: -
len: 13
d_gene: -
j_gene: TRBJ1-6
v_gene: TRBV4-1
CDR3nt: TGCGCCAGCAGCCAAGAGGCCGGGACCGCGAGGCACTTT
CDR3aa: CASSQEAGTARHF

abundance: few
len: 14
d_gene: TRBD1
j_gene: TRBJ1-2
v_gene: TRBV2
CDR3nt: TGTGCCAGCGTACGGACAGGTAAAGAAGATGGCTACACCTTC
CDR3aa: CASVRTGKEDGYTF

abundance: -
len: 15
d_gene: -
j_gene: TRBJ1-4
v_gene: TRBV9
CDR3nt: TGTGCCAGCAGCCTCAGCAGCGCTAGGCCTGAAAAACTGTTTTTT
CDR3aa: CASSLSSARPEKLFF

abundance: few
len: 16
d_gene: TRBD1
j_gene: TRBJ1-3
v_gene: TRBV28
CDR3nt: TGTGCCAGCAGTTTTTCAGGGGGTTGGAGTGGAAACACCATATATTTT
CDR3aa: CASSFSGGWSGNTIYF

abundance: -
len: 13
d_gene: -
j_gene: TRBJ2-7
v_gene: TRBV7-8
CDR3nt: TGTGCCAGCAGTTCCGGGACCCTCTACGAGCAGTACTTC
CDR3aa: CASSSGTLYEQYF